This T cell receptor beta chain was recorded in a study of blood T cell repertoires in COVID-19. This CDR3 is built from 14 residues. V trimming: 5 bases; J trimming: 7 bases; junction bases outside the gene matches: 7. Germline V lookup: CDR1 MGHRA, CDR2 YSYEKL. Original processing notes: Reference gene primer amplification in the assay estimated nucleated cell counts. Here immunoSEQ multiplex PCR was the method, and the copy in TCRdb shows in-frame clones only, minus some. V and J calls and clone size are those listed in that table; D and trimming were worked out from the DNA. Among approximately 75,000 clones listed, roughly 80% were seen once.

The TCR was taken from a woman of 80 years or more with acute or convalescent COVID-19. Sequences were obtained from peripheral blood. The rearrangement uses TRBV4-1 and TRBJ1-2; TRBD1 agrees at 10 bases. CDR3 sequence reads: CASSGDRGIGGYTF. CDR3 nucleotides: TGCGCCAGCAGCGGGGACAGGGGAATAGGTGGCTACACCTTC.